These 22 T cell receptor beta chains were all obtained from the same sample, sequenced in a study of PD-L1 blockade in urothelial cancer. Time point noted: pretreatment peripheral blood. Using immunoSEQ multiplex PCR, the repertoire was profiled, and TCRdb retains in-frame clones only, with some absent. The data contain 45,000 to 55,000 clones, 70% to 80% of them singletons. This specimen was PBMCs, taken around atezolizumab (anti-PD-L1) treatment. The receptors stem from a man in his 70s with urothelial cancer.

This clone was detected once. The J gene is TRBJ2-1, the V gene TRBV6-5; no firm D call. CDR1 and CDR2 (germline): MNHEY, SVGAGI. The CDR3 has 14 residues. The V gene lost 2 bases and the J gene lost 0 bases, with 5 bases spanning the gap. For the CDR3, the DNA is TGTGCCAGCAGTTACCGGAGCTCCTACAATGAGCAGTTCTTC. This encodes CASSYRSSYNEQFF.

This chain joins TRBV2 and TRBJ2-6; maybe TRBD2 (7 bases). The CDR3 extends over 18 amino acids. Germline-derived CDR1 and CDR2 are SNHLY and FYNNEI. Trimming took off 6 bases at V and 0 bases at J, with 18 bases between the two ends. This CDR3 is CASRIEGGTDSGANVLTF. CDR3 nucleotide sequence: TGTGCCAGCAGAATAGAGGGGGGGACCGACTCTGGGGCCAACGTCCTGACTTTC.

This clone was seen a few times. The gene calls are TRBV5-4 and TRBJ2-2; 8 bases line up with TRBD2. V shed 7 bases and J 7 bases; nucleotides not matched to a gene: 12. This CDR3 spans 15 amino acids. CDR1 is SGHNT, CDR2 YYREEE, per germline (reference sequence). CDR3 region: CASAERAGGGGELFF. CDR3 DNA: TGTGCCAGCGCCGAAAGGGCGGGGGGCGGCGGGGAGCTGTTTTTT.

The rearrangement uses TRBV11-2 and TRBJ2-5; 8 bases align to TRBD1. The CDR3 runs to 14 residues. CDR1 is SGHAT, CDR2 FQNNGV, per germline. J gave up 4 bases and V 5 bases, and 6 bases lay outside the gene matches. In DNA form, the CDR3 reads TGTGCCAGCAGCCGGACAGGGTCCCGAGAGACCCAGTACTTC. Protein sequence: CASSRTGSRETQYF.

The chain is built from TRBV7-9 and TRBJ2-2; TRBD1 matches 9 bases. Unmatched junction bases numbered 2, after V lost 5 bases and J lost 1 base. The CDR3 covers 15 residues. The V gene's germline CDR1 is SEHNR and CDR2 FQNEAQ (reference sequence). The DNA of the CDR3 is TGTGCCAGCAGCCTGGGACAGGGGAACACCGGGGAGCTGTTTTTT. This translates into CASSLGQGNTGELFF.

This clone showed up just a few times. This chain links TRBV6-1 with TRBJ2-3, with TRBD2 as a possible D gene (5 bases). Germline CDR1 reads MNHNS; CDR2 reads SASEGT. V shed 5 bases and J shed 3 bases, with 9 bases lying between them. The CDR3 consists of 13 residues. Written as DNA, the CDR3 is TGTGCCAGCAGTAACTGGAGGACAGATACGCAGTATTTT. As protein: CASSNWRTDTQYF.

The chain links TRBV9 to TRBJ2-3; TRBD2 matches at 12 bases. Trimming took 4 bases from V and 6 from J; bases not matched to a gene: 12. This CDR3 contains 17 residues. Germline values: CDR1 SGDLS, CDR2 YYNGEE. Written as DNA, the CDR3 is TGTGCCAGCAGCCCCCGGGGGACTAGCGGGCCCTCGGATACGCAGTATTTT. It encodes CASSPRGTSGPSDTQYF. The entire variable domain, with the rest obtained from reference TRBV9 and TRBJ2-3, is as follows: DSGVTQTPKHLITATGQRVTLRCSPRSGDLSVYWYQQSLDQGLQFLIQYYNGEERAKGNILERFSAQQFPDLHSELNLSSLELGDSALYFCASSPRGTSGPSDTQYFGPGTRLTVL.

This clone turned up a few times. J is TRBJ1-2 and V is TRBV19; possibly TRBD1 for D (6 bases). V shed 10 bases and J shed 7 bases, with 22 bases lying between them. The length of the CDR3 is 14 residues. Germline V CDR1 and CDR2: LNHDA, SQIVND (reference sequence). CDR3 sequence: CATHPGASRAGYTF. As DNA, the CDR3 is TGTGCCACACACCCAGGGGCCAGCAGGGCTGGCTACACCTTC.

This clone was picked up one time. This chain links TRBV27 with TRBJ2-5, with D maybe TRBD1 (6 bases). The germline V and J ends were trimmed by 5 bases and 0 bases, with 16 bases remaining between them. Germline V gives CDR1 MNHEY, CDR2 SMNVEV (reference sequence). CDR3 size: 16 residues. The CDR3 sequence is CASSPWTDEYQETQYF. CDR3 coding DNA: TGTGCCAGCAGTCCCTGGACAGATGAGTACCAAGAGACCCAGTACTTC.

The chain is built from TRBV19 and TRBJ1-1; D is unclear. The CDR3 consists of 14 residues. V lost 6 bases and J 1 base, leaving 12 bases between the germline ends. Germline V gene data show CDR1 as LNHDA and CDR2 as SQIVND (reference sequence). CDR3 in amino acids: CASRKEPGNTEAFF. The CDR3 DNA reads TGTGCCAGTAGGAAGGAGCCTGGGAACACTGAAGCTTTCTTT. Complete variable domain (other parts from reference TRBV19 and TRBJ1-1): DGGITQSPKYLFRKEGQNVTLSCEQNLNHDAMYWYRQDPGQGLRLIYYSQIVNDFQKGDIAEGYSVSREKKESFPLTVTSAQKNPTAFYLCASRKEPGNTEAFFGQGTRLTVV.

The chain combines TRBV6-5 with TRBJ1-1; 7 nucleotides agree with TRBD1. CDR1 is MNHEY and CDR2 is SVGAGI in the germline V gene. CDR3 length: 13 residues. The J segment lost 4 bases and the V segment lost 5 bases, leaving 4 bases of the junction unmatched. The chain's CDR3 is CASSASGGTEAFF. In DNA form, the CDR3 reads TGTGCCAGCAGTGCCTCAGGGGGCACTGAAGCTTTCTTT.

The rearrangement links TRBV5-1 to TRBJ2-2; TRBD1 matches 7 bases. The CDR3 is 15 residues long. The V and J ends lost 4 bases and 4 bases, in that order; junction bases with no gene match: 7. In germline, CDR1 is SGHRS, CDR2 YFSETQ. This chain's CDR3 is CASSEIAGGTGELFF. The CDR3 DNA is TGCGCCAGCAGCGAGATAGCAGGGGGCACCGGGGAGCTGTTTTTT.

The chain carries TRBV10-3 and TRBJ1-1, with 10 positions matching TRBD1. V was clipped by 3 bases and J by 4 bases; unmatched bases: 5. Germline V lookup: CDR1 ENHRY, CDR2 SYGVKD. CDR3 length: 15 residues. Here the CDR3 DNA reads TGTGCCATCAGTGACCCGGGACAGGGGAGCACTGAAGCTTTCTTT. Amino acid sequence: CAISDPGQGSTEAFF.

CDR3 coding DNA: TGCGCCAGCAGCCAAGATAGCCACAGGGGGGAACAGCCCCAGCATTTT. Its protein product is CASSQDSHRGEQPQHF. The rearrangement joins TRBV4-1 to TRBJ1-5, with TRBD1 matching over 8 bases. The junction had 8 bases not matched to a gene; V was cut back by 0 bases and J by 7 bases. Germline CDR1 MGHRA, CDR2 YSYEKL. This CDR3 is 16 amino acids long.

This chain joins TRBV27 and TRBJ2-2, with 8 bases matching TRBD2. Germline loops: CDR1 MNHEY, CDR2 SMNVEV (reference sequence). J lost 5 bases, V lost 3 bases, and 5 bases had no gene match. CDR3 length: 15 residues. The CDR3 coding sequence is TGTGCCAGCAGTTTTTTGGCTAGCGGGACCGGGGAGCTGTTTTTT. Translated, it gives CASSFLASGTGELFF.

This clone was found once. V is TRBV5-4 and J is TRBJ2-7, with TRBD1 matching over 9 bases. The CDR3 consists of 14 residues. The J segment lost 3 bases and the V segment lost 3 bases, leaving 4 bases of the junction unmatched. Germline V gives CDR1 SGHNT, CDR2 YYREEE (reference sequence). CDR3 DNA: TGTGCCAGCAGCTCCCCGACAGGGGGCTACGAGCAGTACTTC. Translation: CASSSPTGGYEQYF. The full variable domain, with the rest looked up from reference TRBV5-4 and TRBJ2-7, is ETGVTQSPTHLIKTRGQQVTLRCSSQSGHNTVSWYQQALGQGPQFIFQYYREEENGRGNFPPRFSGLQFPNYSSELNVNALELDDSALYLCASSSPTGGYEQYFGPGTRLTVT.

This chain connects TRBV19 to TRBJ1-1; D gene unclear. The CDR3 runs to 16 residues. The germline gives CDR1 LNHDA, CDR2 SQIVND (reference sequence). The V end lost 0 bases, the J end lost 1 base, and 12 bases lay between the germline ends. CDR3 sequence (DNA): TGTGCCAGTAGTATAGATCTCAACAGCCAGAACACTGAAGCTTTCTTT. Encoded protein: CASSIDLNSQNTEAFF.

This clone appeared once. J is TRBJ2-5 and V is TRBV5-4; 7 bases align to TRBD1. The CDR3 loop spans 16 amino acids. V lost 3 bases and J lost 2; bases outside the gene matches: 10. The germline V gene encodes CDR1 SGHNT and CDR2 YYREEE (reference sequence). CDR3 loop: CASSSRLQGTQETQYF. The CDR3 bases are TGTGCCAGCAGCTCCCGATTACAGGGGACGCAAGAGACCCAGTACTTC. Full variable domain (missing parts from reference TRBV5-4 and TRBJ2-5): ETGVTQSPTHLIKTRGQQVTLRCSSQSGHNTVSWYQQALGQGPQFIFQYYREEENGRGNFPPRFSGLQFPNYSSELNVNALELDDSALYLCASSSRLQGTQETQYFGPGTRLLVL.

This clone has more than one count but fewer than ten. The V gene is TRBV14, the J gene TRBJ1-4, with 10 bases fitting TRBD1. CDR1 and CDR2 from the germline V gene are SGHDN and FVKESK. The J segment lost 5 bases and the V segment lost 8 bases, leaving 2 bases of the junction unmatched. The CDR3 is made up of 13 amino acids. DNA for the CDR3: TGTGCCAGCCGGGGACAGGGGAATGAAAAACTGTTTTTT. Amino acid sequence: CASRGQGNEKLFF.

This clone is a singleton in its sample. The chain recombines TRBV7-6 with TRBJ2-1; tentatively, D is TRBD2 (6 bases). In germline, CDR1 is SGHVS, CDR2 FNYEAQ. This CDR3 contains 16 residues. V was cut by 3 bases and J by 4 bases, with 16 bases left in between. The CDR3 nucleotides read TGTGCCAGCAGCTTCCGAATCGGACTACCGTACAATGAGCAGTTCTTC. Translation gives CASSFRIGLPYNEQFF.

J is TRBJ2-7 and V is TRBV5-8; 7 nucleotides agree with TRBD2. CDR3 length equals 16 residues. The J segment lost 4 bases and the V segment lost 1 base, leaving 11 bases of the junction unmatched. The V gene's germline CDR1 is SGHTS and CDR2 YDEGEE. The CDR3: CASSLKNVGGRYEQYF. CDR3 in DNA: TGTGCCAGCAGCTTGAAGAACGTGGGAGGGCGATACGAGCAGTACTTC.

This chain connects TRBV27 to TRBJ2-5, with D possibly being TRBD1 (5 bases). Germline V CDR1 and CDR2: MNHEY, SMNVEV (reference sequence). The CDR3 runs to 14 residues. Trimming took 8 bases from V and 4 from J, leaving 17 bases between them. CDR3 sequence reads: CASLHRGSGETQYF. The CDR3 DNA follows: TGTGCCAGCCTACATAGGGGATCGGGAGAGACCCAGTACTTC.